This T cell receptor beta chain appears in the sequencing data of a study of immune characterization of retroperitoneal liposarcoma (dated by TCRdb to the late 2010s). Including cysteine and phenylalanine, the CDR3 has 17 amino acids. The entry retains the CDR3 DNA only, 51 bases that are in frame from base 1. Based on the germline V gene, the CDR1 and CDR2 sequences are SGHTA and FQGTGA. V trim: 0 bases; J trim: 2 bases; unmatched bases: 8. The library was produced with PCR. The sequencer listed for this sample is NextSeq 500. The public reads were quality trimmed at Q25 with fastp and then assembled into clones with MiXCR by TCRdb, keeping productive beta chains. Every distinct CDR3 protein forms one entry, paired with its most common genes and DNA. Here the sample has thousands of distinct CDR3 sequences; about 38% occur a single time. The ten biggest clones cover about 15% of the sample. A note on this clonotype: Its antigen remains unidentified. The input lacks base qualities; no much larger clone sits a single base away.

The receptor chain draws on TRBV7-3 and TRBJ2-3; 7 bases in the middle match TRBD1. The sequence came from a male donor with retroperitoneal liposarcoma. Sequencing input: tumor tissue. Here is the DNA: TGTGCCAGCAGCTTAACGGGGACAGCTAAGCTCACAGATACGCAGTATTTT. Protein translation: CASSLTGTAKLTDTQYF. Full variable domain (CDR3 extended with the reference TRBV7-3 and TRBJ2-3 proteins): GAGVSQTPSNKVTEKGKYVELRCDPISGHTALYWYRQSLGQGPEFLIYFQGTGAADDSGLPNDRFFAVRPEGSVSTLKIQRTERGDSAVYLCASSLTGTAKLTDTQYFGPGTRLTVL.